These 14 T cell receptor beta chains originate from one sample sequenced in a study of shared clonotypes between healthy human individuals. Clones were read by immunoSEQ multiplex PCR, and TCRdb kept only the in-frame ones, dropping some. This table holds about half a million clones, approximately 79% found once. Sequencing used PBMCs. The receptors here all came from a woman between 40 and 55 years old in good health. Some clones in this sample may be carry-over from other donors' samples.

This chain connects TRBV7-9 to TRBJ1-3; 7 nucleotides align to TRBD1. V lost 5 bases, J lost 0 bases, and 13 bases stayed unmatched. From germline, CDR1 is SEHNR and CDR2 FQNEAQ (reference sequence). This CDR3 is built from 18 residues. The CDR3: CASSLGGGGLYSGNTIYF. The CDR3 DNA is TGTGCCAGCAGCCTAGGAGGAGGGGGCCTTTACTCTGGAAACACCATATATTTT.

The chain recombines TRBV6-6 with TRBJ1-3; D may be TRBD1 (5 bases). This CDR3 comprises 16 residues. From germline, CDR1 is MNHNY and CDR2 SVGAGI (reference sequence). The V and J ends lost 0 bases and 4 bases respectively, with 13 bases between them. This CDR3 reads CASSYSSSGLGNTIYF. Here the CDR3 DNA reads TGTGCCAGCAGTTACTCGAGTTCGGGACTCGGAAACACCATATATTTT.

The chain is built from TRBV6-1 and TRBJ2-2; TRBD2 aligns across 7 bases. Germline CDR1 MNHNS, CDR2 SASEGT. This CDR3 contains 16 residues. The J segment lost 1 base and the V segment lost 2 bases, leaving 4 bases of the junction unmatched. The CDR3 DNA is TGTGCCAGCAGTGAATGGGGGACTAAGAACACCGGGGAGCTGTTTTTT. It yields the protein CASSEWGTKNTGELFF.

The chain links TRBV19 to TRBJ2-7, with no clear D. Trimming removed 1 base from V and 0 bases from J, with 10 bases in between. The germline CDR1 and CDR2 sequences are LNHDA and SQIVND (reference sequence). CDR3 length: 15 amino acids. CDR3 sequence: CASSIAADSSYEQYF. DNA of the CDR3: TGTGCCAGTAGTATAGCGGCGGATAGCTCCTACGAGCAGTACTTC.

The gene calls are TRBV10-3 and TRBJ1-2; 7 nucleotides align to TRBD1. Germline V lookup: CDR1 ENHRY, CDR2 SYGVKD. The CDR3 runs to 14 residues. J gave up 1 base and V 4 bases, and 3 bases lay outside the gene matches. This CDR3 reads CAISGDSNNYGYTF. In DNA, the CDR3 is TGTGCCATCAGTGGGGACAGCAATAACTATGGCTACACCTTC.

The V gene is TRBV5-5, the J gene TRBJ2-5; perhaps TRBD1 as D (6 bases). The CDR3 sequence is 16 residues long. The V and J ends lost 0 bases and 2 bases respectively, with 14 bases between them. Germline V gives CDR1 SGHKS, CDR2 YYEKEE (reference sequence). CDR3 residues: CASSLVGRGNQETQYF. The CDR3 region has the DNA TGTGCCAGCAGCTTGGTTGGCAGGGGAAATCAAGAGACCCAGTACTTC.

The CDR3: CASSSGYTDTQYF. The CDR3 region has the DNA TGTGCCAGTAGTAGCGGATACACAGATACGCAGTATTTT. The chain is built from TRBV19 and TRBJ2-3; D not certain. CDR3 length: 13 residues. The V gene's germline CDR1 is LNHDA and CDR2 SQIVND (reference sequence). Between the trimmed V and J ends, which lost 4 bases and 2 bases, there was a span of 7 bases. The variable domain in full, completed from reference TRBV19 and TRBJ2-3, reads DGGITQSPKYLFRKEGQNVTLSCEQNLNHDAMYWYRQDPGQGLRLIYYSQIVNDFQKGDIAEGYSVSREKKESFPLTVTSAQKNPTAFYLCASSSGYTDTQYFGPGTRLTVL.

This chain links TRBV7-6 with TRBJ2-7; TRBD1 aligns across 7 bases. From germline, CDR1 is SGHVS and CDR2 FNYEAQ. This CDR3 comprises 15 residues. J lost 2 bases, V lost 5 bases, and 9 bases had no gene match. CDR3 loop: CASSPGAGGAYEQYF. The CDR3 coding sequence is TGTGCCAGCAGCCCAGGGGCAGGGGGTGCCTACGAGCAGTACTTC.

The chain couples TRBV5-1 to TRBJ2-2; D might be TRBD2 (6 bases). Germline V lookup: CDR1 SGHRS, CDR2 YFSETQ. The V end was cut by 4 bases, the J end by 2 bases, with 12 bases between. This CDR3 region has 15 residues. The CDR3 nucleotides are TGCGCCAGCAGCCCAGAAGCGGGTAACACCGGGGAGCTGTTTTTT. It translates to CASSPEAGNTGELFF.

The chain combines TRBV7-9 with TRBJ2-1; 8 bases fit TRBD1. V shed 5 bases, J shed 5 bases, and the junction held 8 bases outside the gene matches. The CDR3 consists of 15 residues. Germline V gene sequence: CDR1 SEHNR, CDR2 FQNEAQ (reference sequence). In DNA form, the CDR3 reads TGTGCCAGCAGCGGCGCGGGACAGGTCAACAATGAGCAGTTCTTC. Translation: CASSGAGQVNNEQFF.

Note on this clone: A much larger clone sits a single nucleotide away, making a read error possible. J is TRBJ2-3 and V is TRBV7-9; D uncertain. Germline CDR1 reads SEHNR; CDR2 reads FQNEAQ (reference sequence). The CDR3 consists of 12 residues. V was pared by 3 bases and J by 1 base, with 2 bases between. For the CDR3, the DNA is TGTGCCAGCAGCTTTGGCACAGATACGCAGTATTTT. Translated, it gives CASSFGTDTQYF. Full variable domain (remainder filled in from reference TRBV7-9 and TRBJ2-3): DTGVSQNPRHKITKRGQNVTFRCDPISEHNRLYWYRQTLGQGPEFLTYFQNEAQLEKSRLLSDRFSAERPKGSFSTLEIQRTEQGDSAMYLCASSFGTDTQYFGPGTRLTVL.

This sequence joins TRBV19 and TRBJ2-6; D is possibly TRBD1 (6 bases). The germline V and J ends were trimmed by 2 bases and 12 bases, with 11 bases remaining between them. The CDR3 extends over 13 amino acids. Germline V gene sequence: CDR1 LNHDA, CDR2 SQIVND (reference sequence). This chain's CDR3 is CASSIRQAGVLTF. CDR3 DNA: TGTGCCAGTAGTATACGACAGGCGGGCGTCCTGACTTTC.

This clone was found once. Other DNA sequences in the sample encode the same CDR3. The rearrangement joins TRBV5-1 to TRBJ2-5; weak D call: TRBD2 (6 bases). Trimming took off 0 bases at V and 2 bases at J, with 11 bases between the two ends. CDR1 and CDR2 from the germline V gene are SGHRS and YFSETQ. The CDR3 runs to 15 residues. In nucleotides, the CDR3 is TGCGCCAGCAGCTTGGTGGCTGGAGGGCAAGAGACCCAGTACTTC. Translating gives CASSLVAGGQETQYF. The whole variable domain, remainder taken from reference TRBV5-1 and TRBJ2-5, is KAGVTQTPRYLIKTRGQQVTLSCSPISGHRSVSWYQQTPGQGLQFLFEYFSETQRNKGNFPGRFSGRQFSNSRSEMNVSTLELGDSALYLCASSLVAGGQETQYFGPGTRLLVL.

This chain uses TRBV27 with TRBJ2-3; 8 bases match TRBD1. Germline V lookup: CDR1 MNHEY, CDR2 SMNVEV (reference sequence). V was clipped by 3 bases and J by 3 bases; unmatched bases: 2. This CDR3 region has 14 residues. Here the CDR3 reads CASSFGQGTDTQYF. CDR3 in DNA: TGTGCCAGCAGTTTCGGACAGGGAACAGATACGCAGTATTTT.